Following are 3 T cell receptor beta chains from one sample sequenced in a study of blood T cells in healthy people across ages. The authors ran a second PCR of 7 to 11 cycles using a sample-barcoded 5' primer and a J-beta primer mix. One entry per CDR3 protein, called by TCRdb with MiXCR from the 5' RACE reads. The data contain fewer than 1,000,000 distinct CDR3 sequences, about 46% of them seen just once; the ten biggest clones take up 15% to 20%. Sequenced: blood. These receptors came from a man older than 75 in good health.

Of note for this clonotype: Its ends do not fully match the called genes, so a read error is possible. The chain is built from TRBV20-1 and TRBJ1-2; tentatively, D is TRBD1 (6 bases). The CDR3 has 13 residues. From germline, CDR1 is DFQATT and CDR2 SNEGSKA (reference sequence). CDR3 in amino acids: CSAYRDPNYGYTF. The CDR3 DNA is TGCAGTGCGTACAGGGACCCTAACTATGGCTACACCTTT.

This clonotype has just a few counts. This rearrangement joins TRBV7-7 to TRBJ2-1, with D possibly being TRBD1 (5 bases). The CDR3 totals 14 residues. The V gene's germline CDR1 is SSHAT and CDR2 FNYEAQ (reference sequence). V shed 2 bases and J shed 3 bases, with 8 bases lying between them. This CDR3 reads CASSLQGNYNEQFF. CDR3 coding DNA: TGTGCCAGCAGCTTACAGGGAAACTACAATGAGCAGTTCTTC.

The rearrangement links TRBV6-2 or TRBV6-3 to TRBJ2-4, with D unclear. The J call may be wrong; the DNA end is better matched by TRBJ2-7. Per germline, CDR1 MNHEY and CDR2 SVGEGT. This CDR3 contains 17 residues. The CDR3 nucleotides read TGTGCCAGCAGTAACCCGAGACTGGTCCCCCGGACCTACGAGCAGTACTTC. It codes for CASSNPRLVPRTYEQYF.